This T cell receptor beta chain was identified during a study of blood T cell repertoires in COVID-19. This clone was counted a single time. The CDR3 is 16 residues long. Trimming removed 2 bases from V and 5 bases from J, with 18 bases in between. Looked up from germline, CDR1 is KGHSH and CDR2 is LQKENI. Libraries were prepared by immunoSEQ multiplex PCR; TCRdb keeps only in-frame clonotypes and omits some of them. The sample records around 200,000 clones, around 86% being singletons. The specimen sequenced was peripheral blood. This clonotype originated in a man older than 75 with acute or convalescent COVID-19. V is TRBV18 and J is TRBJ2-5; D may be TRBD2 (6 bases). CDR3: CASSPRRESWYETQYF. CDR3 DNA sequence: TGTGCCAGCTCACCAAGGAGGGAGTCCTGGTATGAGACCCAGTACTTC.